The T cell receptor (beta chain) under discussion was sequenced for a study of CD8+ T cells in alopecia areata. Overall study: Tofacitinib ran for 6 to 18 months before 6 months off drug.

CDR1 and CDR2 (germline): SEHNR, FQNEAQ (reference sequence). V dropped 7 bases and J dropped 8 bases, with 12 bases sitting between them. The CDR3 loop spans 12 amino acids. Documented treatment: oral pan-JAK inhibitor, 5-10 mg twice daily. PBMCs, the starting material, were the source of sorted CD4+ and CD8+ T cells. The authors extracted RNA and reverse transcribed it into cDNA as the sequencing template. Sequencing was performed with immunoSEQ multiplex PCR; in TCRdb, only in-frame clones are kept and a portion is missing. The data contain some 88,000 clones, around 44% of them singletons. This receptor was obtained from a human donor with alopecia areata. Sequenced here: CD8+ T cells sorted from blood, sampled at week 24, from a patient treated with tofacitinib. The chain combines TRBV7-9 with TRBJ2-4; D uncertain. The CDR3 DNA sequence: TGTGCCAGCACCTCGCTAATTGACATTCAGTACTTC. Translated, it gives CASTSLIDIQYF.